The rows below give T cell receptor beta chains drawn from one sample of a study of shared clonotypes between healthy human individuals. The assay was immunoSEQ multiplex PCR, and TCRdb's table has in-frame clones only and misses some. The sample shows about 1.4 million clones, roughly 96% of them seen only once. Material for sequencing was naive CD4+ T cells sorted from blood. Receptor source: a man aged 25 to 40 in good health. The CDR3 runs from the conserved cysteine through the conserved F or W. The order of the fields is J gene, V gene, clone size, D gene, CDR3 protein, CDR3 DNA. D genes are given only for firm matches. Clone size is shown for a subset of rows, as once, few, many or a class of expanded clone.

J gene: TRBJ1-1; V gene: TRBV7-9; clone size: .; D gene: .; CDR3 protein: CASSLTQGGTEAFF; CDR3 DNA: TGTGCCAGCAGCTTGACCCAGGGAGGTACTGAAGCTTTCTTT
J gene: TRBJ1-2; V gene: TRBV5-4; clone size: few; D gene: TRBD1; CDR3 protein: CASSLDRDRGLPPF; CDR3 DNA: TGTGCCAGCAGCTTGGATCGGGACAGGGGGCTGCCCCCCTTC
J gene: TRBJ2-6; V gene: TRBV7-2; clone size: .; D gene: .; CDR3 protein: CASSFQASGANVLTF; CDR3 DNA: TGTGCCAGCAGCTTTCAGGCCTCTGGGGCCAACGTCCTGACTTTC
J gene: TRBJ2-5; V gene: TRBV5-1; clone size: .; D gene: .; CDR3 protein: CASSSGTPQVAQYF; CDR3 DNA: TGCGCCAGCAGCTCCGGGACCCCGCAAGTAGCCCAGTACTTC
J gene: TRBJ1-5; V gene: TRBV19; clone size: .; D gene: TRBD1; CDR3 protein: CASKGKGWTGLRDSNQPQHF; CDR3 DNA: TGTGCCAGTAAAGGCAAGGGGTGGACAGGTCTGAGGGATAGCAATCAGCCCCAGCATTTT
J gene: TRBJ1-3; V gene: TRBV19; clone size: .; D gene: .; CDR3 protein: CASSMRQARQGSGNTIYF; CDR3 DNA: TGTGCCAGTAGTATGCGGCAGGCGCGACAAGGCTCTGGAAACACCATATATTTT
J gene: TRBJ2-7; V gene: TRBV6-1; clone size: .; D gene: .; CDR3 protein: CASRPYEISSYEQYF; CDR3 DNA: TGTGCCAGCAGGCCTTACGAGATTAGCTCCTACGAGCAGTACTTC
J gene: TRBJ2-7; V gene: TRBV7-8; clone size: .; D gene: .; CDR3 protein: CASSLIRGGAYEQYF; CDR3 DNA: TGTGCCAGCAGCTTAATCCGCGGGGGCGCCTACGAGCAGTACTTC
J gene: TRBJ2-2; V gene: TRBV5-4; clone size: .; D gene: .; CDR3 protein: CASVSANTGELFF; CDR3 DNA: TGTGCCAGCGTCAGCGCGAACACCGGGGAGCTGTTTTTT
J gene: TRBJ1-4; V gene: TRBV20-1; clone size: .; D gene: .; CDR3 protein: CSARGEKLFF; CDR3 DNA: TGCAGTGCTAGGGGTGAAAAACTGTTTTTT
J gene: TRBJ1-2; V gene: TRBV30; clone size: .; D gene: .; CDR3 protein: CAWNSDETGYTF; CDR3 DNA: TGTGCCTGGAATTCAGACGAGACGGGCTACACCTTC
J gene: TRBJ2-2; V gene: TRBV28; clone size: .; D gene: .; CDR3 protein: CASSLVRRNTGELFF; CDR3 DNA: TGTGCCAGCAGTTTGGTTCGTAGGAACACCGGGGAGCTGTTTTTT
J gene: TRBJ2-2; V gene: TRBV6-6; clone size: .; D gene: .; CDR3 protein: CASRPTVNTGELFF; CDR3 DNA: TGTGCCAGCAGGCCGACAGTTAACACCGGGGAGCTGTTTTTT
J gene: TRBJ2-5; V gene: TRBV7-9; clone size: .; D gene: .; CDR3 protein: CASTSRETQYF; CDR3 DNA: TGTGCCAGCACTAGTCGGGAGACCCAGTACTTC
J gene: TRBJ1-1; V gene: TRBV18; clone size: .; D gene: TRBD1; CDR3 protein: CASSPAQTGGAEAFF; CDR3 DNA: TGTGCCAGCTCACCTGCTCAAACAGGGGGAGCTGAAGCTTTCTTT
J gene: TRBJ1-2; V gene: TRBV7-9; clone size: once; D gene: TRBD1; CDR3 protein: CASSPRRDSYGYTF; CDR3 DNA: TGTGCCAGCAGCCCCAGGAGGGACAGCTATGGCTACACCTTC
J gene: TRBJ1-2; V gene: TRBV30; clone size: .; D gene: .; CDR3 protein: CAWGYIKTNYGYTF; CDR3 DNA: TGTGCCTGGGGTTACATAAAGACTAACTATGGCTACACCTTC